The entry that follows covers one T cell receptor (beta chain) sequence. Per the study methods: Cell counts per sample came from amplifying reference gene primers. The table came from immunoSEQ multiplex PCR; TCRdb's copy has only in-frame clones and leaves some out. The V and J calls and clone size were taken over from that table, and D and trimming were inferred from the DNA. The sample includes about 120,000 clones, roughly nine tenths of them seen just once. The data originate from a study of blood T cell repertoires in COVID-19. Study summary: From the United States, Italy and Spain came samples of acute and convalescent COVID-19.

It was during active infection that Seattle patients were enrolled and then longitudinally followed. The sequence was collected from a woman aged 70-85 years with COVID-19, enrolled during active disease. The sequenced sample consisted of peripheral blood.

CDR3 sequence (DNA): TGTGCCATCAGTGATCGGACAGACACCGGGGAGCTGTTTTTT. This gives the protein CAISDRTDTGELFF. The chain recombines TRBV10-3 with TRBJ2-2, with D tentatively TRBD1 (6 bases). V lost 3 bases, J lost 3 bases, and 8 bases lay in between. The CDR3 is 14 amino acids. CDR1 and CDR2 from the germline V gene are ENHRY and SYGVKD.